The source of this T cell receptor beta chain is a study of PD-1 blockade in classical Hodgkin lymphoma. Study-wide findings and caveats: At baseline, newly diagnosed patients reportedly showed less TCR diversity than healthy donors. The origin of the repertoire differences remains undefined, with disease activity or prior therapy as possible causes.

Regarding time point: newly diagnosed, previously untreated cHL patient sample. Thawed PBMCs underwent magnetic negative selection to yield purified CD4+ T cells. The authors compared against newly diagnosed, untreated classical Hodgkin lymphoma PBMCs. Method: immunoSEQ multiplex PCR; TCRdb's copy keeps in-frame clones and lacks some. This sample has more than 25,000 clones, with around 89% found just once. Remarks on this clone: What it recognizes is unknown.

CDR3 length: 14 residues. The V call is TRBV21-1, the J call TRBJ2-5; the table calls TRBD2, which could not be checked here. TRBV21-1 is classified as a pseudogene. The source material was CD4+ T cells from blood. The source of this sequence is a human donor with classical Hodgkin lymphoma. This chain's CDR3 is CASSKELAVETQYF. DNA of the CDR3: TGTGCCAGCAGCAAAGAACTAGCGGTAGAGACCCAGTACTTC.